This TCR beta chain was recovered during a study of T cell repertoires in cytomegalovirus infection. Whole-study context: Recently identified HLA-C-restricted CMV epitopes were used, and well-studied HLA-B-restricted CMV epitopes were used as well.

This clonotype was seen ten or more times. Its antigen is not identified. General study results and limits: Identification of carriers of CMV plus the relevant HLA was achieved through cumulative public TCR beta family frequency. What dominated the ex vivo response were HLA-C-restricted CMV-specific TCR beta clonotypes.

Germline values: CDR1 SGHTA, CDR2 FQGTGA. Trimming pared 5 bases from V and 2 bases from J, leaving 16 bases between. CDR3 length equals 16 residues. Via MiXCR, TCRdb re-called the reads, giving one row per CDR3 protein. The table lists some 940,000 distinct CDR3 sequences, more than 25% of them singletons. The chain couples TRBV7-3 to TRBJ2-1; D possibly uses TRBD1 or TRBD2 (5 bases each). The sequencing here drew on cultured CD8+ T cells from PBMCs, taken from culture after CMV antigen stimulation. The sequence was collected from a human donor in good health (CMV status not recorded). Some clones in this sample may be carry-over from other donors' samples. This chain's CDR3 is CASSQLPGTAYNEQFF. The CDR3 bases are TGTGCCAGCAGCCAGCTCCCGGGGACCGCCTACAATGAGCAGTTCTTC.